This passage covers 31 T cell receptor beta chains from one sample sequenced in a study of blood T cell repertoires in COVID-19. TCRdb's copy holds only in-frame clones and misses some; the assay was immunoSEQ multiplex PCR. The repertoire holds more than 200,000 clones, with 88% as singletons. The source material was peripheral blood. These receptors came from a woman between 40 and 55 years old who had recovered from COVID-19.

The V gene is TRBV24-1, the J gene TRBJ2-1, with 8 bases lining up with TRBD2. V shed 7 bases and J 1 base; nucleotides not matched to a gene: 2. Germline assignment: CDR1 KGHDR and CDR2 SFDVKD. The CDR3 totals 14 residues. CDR3 sequence (DNA): TGTGCCACCAGCCGGGGGGGATCCTACAATGAGCAGTTCTTC. The encoded protein is CATSRGGSYNEQFF.

The CDR3 is CASGRDRSSYEQYF. For the CDR3, the DNA is TGTGCCAGCGGCCGGGACAGGAGTTCCTACGAGCAGTACTTC. The rearrangement joins TRBV2 to TRBJ2-7; TRBD1 aligns across 8 bases. V was clipped by 8 bases and J by 1 base; unmatched bases: 7. Germline CDR1 and CDR2: SNHLY and FYNNEI. The CDR3 sequence is 14 residues long.

This clone was seen a single time. The chain is built from TRBV11-1 and TRBJ2-2; unclear D gene. The V gene lost 1 base and the J gene lost 2 bases, with 8 bases spanning the gap. The CDR3 spans 15 residues. Per the germline V gene, CDR1 is SGHAT and CDR2 is FQDESV (reference sequence). CDR3 in amino acids: CASSLELQNTGELFF. The CDR3 DNA follows: TGTGCCAGCAGCTTAGAACTACAAAACACCGGGGAGCTGTTTTTT.

This clone was seen a handful of times. The same CDR3 can be traced to other DNA sequences in this sample. This chain links TRBV28 with TRBJ1-2, with D possibly being TRBD1 (5 bases). The V gene's germline CDR1 is MDHEN and CDR2 SYDVKM. Trimming cost V 6 bases and J 4 bases, with 9 bases left between them. The CDR3 is 12 amino acids. CDR3 loop: CASSRDSYGYTF. CDR3 nucleotide sequence: TGTGCCAGCAGCCGAGACAGCTATGGCTACACCTTC.

The chain is built from TRBV7-9 and TRBJ1-6; D uncertain. The CDR3 is 15 amino acids. V lost 5 bases, J lost 7 bases, and 15 bases lay in between. Germline V lookup: CDR1 SEHNR, CDR2 FQNEAQ (reference sequence). The CDR3 DNA reads as TGTGCCAGCAGCCCCTCGCGGGGATGGAATTCACCCCTCCACTTT. It codes for CASSPSRGWNSPLHF.

The chain combines TRBV4-1 with TRBJ2-7; D perhaps matches TRBD1 (6 bases). The CDR3 sequence is 16 residues long. V was shortened by 0 bases and J by 2 bases, with 14 bases between the two germline ends. Germline lookup yields CDR1 MGHRA and CDR2 YSYEKL. The CDR3 sequence: CASSQDRRGPPYEQYF. The DNA of the CDR3 is TGCGCCAGCAGCCAAGATCGCAGGGGACCTCCCTACGAGCAGTACTTC.

The V gene is TRBV7-2, the J gene TRBJ1-3, with 7 bases aligning to TRBD1. CDR1 is SGHTA and CDR2 is FQGNSA in the germline V gene. Trimming took 4 bases from V and 1 from J; bases not matched to a gene: 4. The CDR3 loop spans 15 amino acids. For the CDR3, the DNA is TGTGCCAGCAGCTCAGAGGGGGCGTCTGGAAACACCATATATTTT. The encoded protein is CASSSEGASGNTIYF.

This chain connects TRBV3-1 (or the pseudogene TRBV3-2) to TRBJ1-5; a weak D match, TRBD1 (5 bases). CDR1 LGHDT and CDR2 YNNKEL come from the germline V gene (reference sequence). Trimming stripped 4 bases from V and 3 bases from J, with 10 bases between. This CDR3 has 14 amino acids. CDR3 sequence reads: CASSRGEINQPQHF. Written as DNA, the CDR3 is TGTGCCAGCAGCCGGGGGGAGATCAATCAGCCCCAGCATTTT.

This clone appeared once. V gene TRBV13 combines with J gene TRBJ1-1, with D unresolved. The V gene lost 2 bases and the J gene lost 1 base, with 5 bases spanning the gap. CDR3 size: 13 residues. Germline CDR1 and CDR2: PRHDT and FYEKMQ (reference sequence). CDR3 nucleotides: TGTGCCAGCAGCTTATCATGGAACACTGAAGCTTTCTTT. Its protein product is CASSLSWNTEAFF.

The chain recombines TRBV9 with TRBJ2-7, with 7 bases identical to TRBD1. CDR3 length equals 16 residues. Germline values: CDR1 SGDLS, CDR2 YYNGEE. V lost 3 bases, J lost 3 bases, and 12 bases stayed unmatched. CDR3 residues: CASSARDQGQIYEQYF. The CDR3 DNA sequence: TGTGCCAGCAGCGCCCGCGACCAGGGACAGATCTACGAGCAGTACTTC. Based on the CDR3 plus reference TRBV9 and TRBJ2-7, the full variable domain is DSGVTQTPKHLITATGQRVTLRCSPRSGDLSVYWYQQSLDQGLQFLIQYYNGEERAKGNILERFSAQQFPDLHSELNLSSLELGDSALYFCASSARDQGQIYEQYFGPGTRLTVT.

In its sample, this clone was seen once. The V and J genes are TRBV19 and TRBJ2-2; 7 nucleotides line up with TRBD1. The germline V gene encodes CDR1 LNHDA and CDR2 SQIVND (reference sequence). There are 14 residues in the CDR3. After removal of 3 bases from V and 4 bases from J, the junction contained 2 bases not matched to a gene. CDR3 sequence (DNA): TGTGCCAGTAGTATTACAGGGGTCACCGGGGAGCTGTTTTTT. It yields the protein CASSITGVTGELFF.

This chain uses TRBV7-9 with TRBJ2-3; TRBD2 matches 8 bases. The CDR3 covers 14 residues. The germline V gene encodes CDR1 SEHNR and CDR2 FQNEAQ (reference sequence). J lost 6 bases, V lost 0 bases, and 2 bases had no gene match. CDR3 sequence (DNA): TGTGCCAGCAGCTTAGCCCCTAGCGGGGATACGCAGTATTTT. Protein sequence: CASSLAPSGDTQYF. The whole variable domain, remainder taken from reference TRBV7-9 and TRBJ2-3, is DTGVSQNPRHKITKRGQNVTFRCDPISEHNRLYWYRQTLGQGPEFLTYFQNEAQLEKSRLLSDRFSAERPKGSFSTLEIQRTEQGDSAMYLCASSLAPSGDTQYFGPGTRLTVL.

The gene calls are TRBV19 and TRBJ2-4, with D possibly matching TRBD2 (5 bases). V lost 3 bases to trimming and J lost 5 bases, with 14 bases between them. Germline lookup yields CDR1 LNHDA and CDR2 SQIVND (reference sequence). This CDR3 has 15 residues. The CDR3 reads CASSMPPEGENIQYF. CDR3 DNA sequence: TGTGCCAGTAGTATGCCCCCAGAGGGAGAAAACATTCAGTACTTC. The full variable domain, with the rest looked up from reference TRBV19 and TRBJ2-4, is DGGITQSPKYLFRKEGQNVTLSCEQNLNHDAMYWYRQDPGQGLRLIYYSQIVNDFQKGDIAEGYSVSREKKESFPLTVTSAQKNPTAFYLCASSMPPEGENIQYFGAGTRLSVL.

The rearrangement uses TRBV2 and TRBJ2-7, with a possible D match to TRBD2 (5 bases). The V gene's germline CDR1 is SNHLY and CDR2 FYNNEI. The CDR3 contains 15 residues. V lost 6 bases, J lost 7 bases, and 22 bases lay in between. The CDR3 is CASSQFVGGLGEQYF. The DNA of the CDR3 is TGTGCCAGCAGCCAATTCGTGGGCGGGTTGGGGGAGCAGTACTTC.

The chain has TRBV7-6 and TRBJ2-1; the match to TRBD2 covers 8 bases. V was clipped by 3 bases and J by 5 bases; unmatched bases: 6. CDR1 is SGHVS, CDR2 FNYEAQ, per germline. The CDR3 runs 15 residues. The CDR3 here is CASSFLERGHNEQFF. CDR3 DNA: TGTGCCAGCAGCTTTTTGGAGCGGGGGCACAATGAGCAGTTCTTC. Using reference TRBV7-6 and TRBJ2-1 for the parts outside the CDR3, the full variable domain is GAGVSQSPRYKVTKRGQDVALRCDPISGHVSLYWYRQALGQGPEFLTYFNYEAQQDKSGLPNDRFSAERPEGSISTLTIQRTEQRDSAMYRCASSFLERGHNEQFFGPGTRLTVL.

This sequence joins TRBV6-2 or TRBV6-3 and TRBJ1-1, with 8 bases identical to TRBD1. Germline CDR1 and CDR2: MNHEY and SVGEGT. V gave up 6 bases and J gave up 3 bases; unmatched junction bases: 9. The CDR3 sequence is 15 residues long. DNA for the CDR3: TGTGCCAGCAGCCGTATAAAGACAGGGGACACTGAAGCTTTCTTT. Amino acids: CASSRIKTGDTEAFF.

The CDR3 DNA reads as TGCGCCAGCAGCCAAGGTGCCGGAGGGAGCTCCTACGAGCAGTACTTC. This gives the protein CASSQGAGGSSYEQYF. The chain links TRBV4-1 to TRBJ2-7; tentative D call: TRBD2 (6 bases). Looked up from germline, CDR1 is MGHRA and CDR2 is YSYEKL. Trimming removed 1 base at V and 0 bases at J, with 13 bases between. The CDR3 loop spans 16 amino acids.

This clone was detected only a few times. This chain uses TRBV18 with TRBJ2-2, with D tentatively TRBD1 (6 bases). V was pared by 4 bases and J by 5 bases, with 8 bases between. CDR3 length equals 13 residues. Germline V gene sequence: CDR1 KGHSH, CDR2 LQKENI. CDR3: CASSLDRTGELFF. In nucleotides, the CDR3 is TGTGCCAGCTCACTGGACAGAACCGGGGAGCTGTTTTTT. The full variable domain, rest sourced from reference TRBV18 and TRBJ2-2, is NAGVMQNPRHLVRRRGQEARLRCSPMKGHSHVYWYRQLPEEGLKFMVYLQKENIIDESGMPKERFSAEFPKEGPSILRIQQVVRGDSAAYFCASSLDRTGELFFGEGSRLTVL.

This clone came up a few times. The sample carries other DNA sequences with the same CDR3. The chain combines TRBV5-1 with TRBJ2-3; D is ambiguous. The CDR3 covers 12 residues. Trimming left V 4 bases short and J 1 base short, with 4 bases between. Germline CDR1 SGHRS, CDR2 YFSETQ. CDR3 coding DNA: TGCGCCAGCAGCCCAGGCACAGATACGCAGTATTTT. This codes for CASSPGTDTQYF.

The rearrangement uses TRBV20-1 and TRBJ1-4; no firm D call. The CDR3 is 13 amino acids. Trimming took 3 bases from V and 8 from J, leaving 13 bases between them. Per germline, CDR1 DFQATT and CDR2 SNEGSKA (reference sequence). The chain's CDR3 is CSASVLNGEKLFF. CDR3 DNA sequence: TGCAGTGCTAGTGTTTTAAACGGGGAAAAACTGTTTTTT.

Notes on this clone: Other DNA sequences within the sample encode an identical CDR3. V is TRBV18 and J is TRBJ1-2; 8 nucleotides align to TRBD1. After removal of 3 bases from V and 4 bases from J, the junction contained 4 bases not matched to a gene. This CDR3 is 14 amino acids long. Per the germline V gene, CDR1 is KGHSH and CDR2 is LQKENI. The CDR3 DNA reads as TGTGCCAGCTCACCGGGGACAGGAGGCTATGGCTACACCTTC. This translates into CASSPGTGGYGYTF.

The CDR3 coding sequence is TGTGCCAGCAGCGTAGACGGGACAGGGGGCTACGAGCAGTACTTC. It specifies CASSVDGTGGYEQYF. The chain is built from TRBV9 and TRBJ2-7; 11 bases agree with TRBD1. Per germline, CDR1 SGDLS and CDR2 YYNGEE. V lost 0 bases, J lost 3 bases, and 2 bases stayed unmatched. This CDR3 contains 15 residues.

The CDR3, as DNA: TGTGCCAGCAGTGAGGGCCCAGAAGCTTTCTTT. This sequence encodes CASSEGPEAFF. This chain links TRBV6-1 with TRBJ1-1; D remains unclear. Between the trimmed V and J ends, which lost 3 bases and 8 bases, there was a span of 7 bases. The CDR3 totals 11 residues. Germline V gives CDR1 MNHNS, CDR2 SASEGT.

The genes are TRBV3-1 (or the pseudogene TRBV3-2) and TRBJ2-2, with D unclear. Trimming stripped 6 bases from V and 3 bases from J, with 5 bases between. The CDR3 contains 12 residues. The germline V gene encodes CDR1 LGHDT and CDR2 YNNKEL (reference sequence). The CDR3 spells CASSGHTGELFF. The DNA of the CDR3 is TGTGCCAGCAGTGGGCACACCGGGGAGCTGTTTTTT.

Turning to this clone: Other DNA sequences in the same sample also yield this CDR3. The gene calls are TRBV5-1 and TRBJ2-7; D remains ambiguous. This CDR3 has 13 amino acids. The V end was cut by 3 bases, the J end by 0 bases, with 7 bases between. The germline V gene encodes CDR1 SGHRS and CDR2 YFSETQ. DNA for the CDR3: TGCGCCAGCAGCTCCCTTAGCTCCTACGAGCAGTACTTC. The encoded protein is CASSSLSSYEQYF. Full variable domain (remainder filled in from reference TRBV5-1 and TRBJ2-7): KAGVTQTPRYLIKTRGQQVTLSCSPISGHRSVSWYQQTPGQGLQFLFEYFSETQRNKGNFPGRFSGRQFSNSRSEMNVSTLELGDSALYLCASSSLSSYEQYFGPGTRLTVT.

V and J are TRBV5-1 and TRBJ2-1; 7 bases map to TRBD2. CDR3 length: 15 residues. Losses at the gene ends were 0 bases for V and 4 bases for J; bases not matched to a gene: 4. Germline V gene data show CDR1 as SGHRS and CDR2 as YFSETQ. The CDR3 reads CASSLDLAAYNEQFF. As DNA, the CDR3 is TGCGCCAGCAGCTTGGATCTAGCGGCTTACAATGAGCAGTTCTTC.

This chain joins TRBV3-1 (or the pseudogene TRBV3-2) and TRBJ1-3; D is possibly TRBD1 (5 bases). Germline values: CDR1 LGHDT, CDR2 YNNKEL (reference sequence). V shed 1 base and J shed 0 bases, with 13 bases lying between them. The CDR3 contains 17 residues. The CDR3 is CASSQVLGGISGNTIYF. The CDR3 bases are TGTGCCAGCAGCCAAGTCCTTGGGGGGATCTCTGGAAACACCATATATTTT.

This clone has only one observation. V gene TRBV5-1 combines with J gene TRBJ2-1; weak D call: TRBD2 (5 bases). Germline V gene data show CDR1 as SGHRS and CDR2 as YFSETQ. Trimming cost V 4 bases and J 1 base, with 9 bases left between them. The CDR3 consists of 14 residues. In DNA form, the CDR3 reads TGCGCCAGCAGCACTCGGGAATCCTACAATGAGCAGTTCTTC. Protein: CASSTRESYNEQFF.

The sample holds a few counts of this clone. The CDR3 sequence is CASSLTRQSYNEQFF. The DNA for the CDR3 is TGTGCCAGCAGCTTAACTCGACAATCTTACAATGAGCAGTTCTTC. This chain connects TRBV7-6 to TRBJ2-1; D call uncertain. Per the germline V gene, CDR1 is SGHVS and CDR2 is FNYEAQ. The V gene lost 2 bases and the J gene lost 4 bases, with 12 bases spanning the gap. The length of the CDR3 is 15 residues.

V usage is TRBV6-5 and J usage is TRBJ2-7, with D possibly being TRBD2 (7 bases). V was cut by 5 bases and J by 6 bases, with 14 bases left in between. The CDR3 has 13 amino acids. CDR1 and CDR2 (germline): MNHEY, SVGAGI. The CDR3 sequence: CASSREGGFEQYF. CDR3 in DNA: TGTGCCAGCAGTAGGGAGGGGGGTTTCGAGCAGTACTTC.

The rearrangement joins TRBV3-1 (or the pseudogene TRBV3-2) to TRBJ1-2; 9 bases align to TRBD1. Germline loops: CDR1 LGHDT, CDR2 YNNKEL (reference sequence). The CDR3 is 16 amino acids. The J segment lost 4 bases and the V segment lost 4 bases, leaving 10 bases of the junction unmatched. The DNA of the CDR3 is TGTGCCAGCAGCCGAATAACAGGGGGCAGTCCCTATGGCTACACCTTC. The encoded protein is CASSRITGGSPYGYTF.